Listed below are T cell receptor beta chains from one sample, sequenced in a study of siplizumab effects on memory and regulatory T cells. Some clones are missing from TCRdb's copy, which holds only in-frame ones; the method was immunoSEQ multiplex PCR. The repertoire holds nearly 20,000 clones, with 44% as singletons. No antigen has been assigned to these receptors. Sample: CFSE-low (dividing) CD4+ T cells sorted from an allogeneic mixed lymphocyte reaction. These receptor sequences come from a human donor in good health; the cells came from an allogeneic mixed lymphocyte reaction. Some clones in this sample may be carry-over from other donors' samples. The CDR3 runs from the conserved cysteine through the conserved F or W.

j_call v_call cdr3_aa
TRBJ2-5 TRBV6-4 CASSREREWEWETQYF
TRBJ1-3 TRBV18 CASSPQGISGNTIYF
TRBJ1-1 TRBV7-9 CASSFYTENTEAFF
TRBJ1-2 TRBV28 CASSFSQPRGYTF
TRBJ2-2 TRBV7-3 CASSFGQYTGELFF
TRBJ2-7 TRBV28 CASSPPGLPRYEQYF
TRBJ2-2 TRBV7-6 CASSPLNTGELFF
TRBJ2-5 TRBV5-1 CASSFGLAGRETQYF
TRBJ1-3 TRBV6-6 CASIGAANTIYF
TRBJ2-6 TRBV29-1 CSVGSGGSGANVLTF
TRBJ1-2 TRBV6-6 CASSHLPSSVGYTF
TRBJ1-1 TRBV6-6 CASSWTLRNTEAFF
TRBJ2-1 TRBV7-2 CASSETVGLGYNEQFF
TRBJ1-4 TRBV25-1 CASSENRGLGEKLFF
TRBJ2-7 TRBV27 CASSSQGLLKNGQYF
TRBJ2-1 TRBV5-1 CASSWRTSGGYGTYNEQFF
TRBJ1-4 TRBV19 CASSIGDRANEKLFF
TRBJ2-7 TRBV6-5 CASSRGGPFGEQYF
TRBJ2-2 TRBV19 CASSIGGTGFLPGELFF
TRBJ2-1 TRBV7-6 CASSRGPQSEQFF
TRBJ1-5 TRBV6-6 CASSGWGAYSNQPQHF
TRBJ1-5 TRBV7-8 CASSLGITMSNQPQHF
TRBJ2-7 TRBV5-1 CASSLAIGLPSYEQYF
TRBJ1-2 TRBV5-6 CASSLGVLGYTF
TRBJ2-2 TRBV30 CAWRAARRTGELFF
TRBJ1-2 TRBV6-5 CASIADGASYGYTF
TRBJ2-6 TRBV5-1 CASRATGQGVLSGANVLTF
TRBJ2-6 TRBV27 CASKSAGVGANVLTF
TRBJ2-2 TRBV5-1 CASSLSLATNTGELFF
TRBJ2-3 TRBV7-9 CASSPQGDTQYF
TRBJ2-1 TRBV7-8 CASSLRATLAEQFF
TRBJ2-3 TRBV27 CASSLRGGTDTQYF
TRBJ1-4 TRBV6-6 CASSYVNSGEKLFF
TRBJ2-5 TRBV20-1 CSARDLATQYF
TRBJ1-2 TRBV5-4 CASSPWVVGLNYGYTF
TRBJ2-7 TRBV9 CASSAASDGRTQQYF